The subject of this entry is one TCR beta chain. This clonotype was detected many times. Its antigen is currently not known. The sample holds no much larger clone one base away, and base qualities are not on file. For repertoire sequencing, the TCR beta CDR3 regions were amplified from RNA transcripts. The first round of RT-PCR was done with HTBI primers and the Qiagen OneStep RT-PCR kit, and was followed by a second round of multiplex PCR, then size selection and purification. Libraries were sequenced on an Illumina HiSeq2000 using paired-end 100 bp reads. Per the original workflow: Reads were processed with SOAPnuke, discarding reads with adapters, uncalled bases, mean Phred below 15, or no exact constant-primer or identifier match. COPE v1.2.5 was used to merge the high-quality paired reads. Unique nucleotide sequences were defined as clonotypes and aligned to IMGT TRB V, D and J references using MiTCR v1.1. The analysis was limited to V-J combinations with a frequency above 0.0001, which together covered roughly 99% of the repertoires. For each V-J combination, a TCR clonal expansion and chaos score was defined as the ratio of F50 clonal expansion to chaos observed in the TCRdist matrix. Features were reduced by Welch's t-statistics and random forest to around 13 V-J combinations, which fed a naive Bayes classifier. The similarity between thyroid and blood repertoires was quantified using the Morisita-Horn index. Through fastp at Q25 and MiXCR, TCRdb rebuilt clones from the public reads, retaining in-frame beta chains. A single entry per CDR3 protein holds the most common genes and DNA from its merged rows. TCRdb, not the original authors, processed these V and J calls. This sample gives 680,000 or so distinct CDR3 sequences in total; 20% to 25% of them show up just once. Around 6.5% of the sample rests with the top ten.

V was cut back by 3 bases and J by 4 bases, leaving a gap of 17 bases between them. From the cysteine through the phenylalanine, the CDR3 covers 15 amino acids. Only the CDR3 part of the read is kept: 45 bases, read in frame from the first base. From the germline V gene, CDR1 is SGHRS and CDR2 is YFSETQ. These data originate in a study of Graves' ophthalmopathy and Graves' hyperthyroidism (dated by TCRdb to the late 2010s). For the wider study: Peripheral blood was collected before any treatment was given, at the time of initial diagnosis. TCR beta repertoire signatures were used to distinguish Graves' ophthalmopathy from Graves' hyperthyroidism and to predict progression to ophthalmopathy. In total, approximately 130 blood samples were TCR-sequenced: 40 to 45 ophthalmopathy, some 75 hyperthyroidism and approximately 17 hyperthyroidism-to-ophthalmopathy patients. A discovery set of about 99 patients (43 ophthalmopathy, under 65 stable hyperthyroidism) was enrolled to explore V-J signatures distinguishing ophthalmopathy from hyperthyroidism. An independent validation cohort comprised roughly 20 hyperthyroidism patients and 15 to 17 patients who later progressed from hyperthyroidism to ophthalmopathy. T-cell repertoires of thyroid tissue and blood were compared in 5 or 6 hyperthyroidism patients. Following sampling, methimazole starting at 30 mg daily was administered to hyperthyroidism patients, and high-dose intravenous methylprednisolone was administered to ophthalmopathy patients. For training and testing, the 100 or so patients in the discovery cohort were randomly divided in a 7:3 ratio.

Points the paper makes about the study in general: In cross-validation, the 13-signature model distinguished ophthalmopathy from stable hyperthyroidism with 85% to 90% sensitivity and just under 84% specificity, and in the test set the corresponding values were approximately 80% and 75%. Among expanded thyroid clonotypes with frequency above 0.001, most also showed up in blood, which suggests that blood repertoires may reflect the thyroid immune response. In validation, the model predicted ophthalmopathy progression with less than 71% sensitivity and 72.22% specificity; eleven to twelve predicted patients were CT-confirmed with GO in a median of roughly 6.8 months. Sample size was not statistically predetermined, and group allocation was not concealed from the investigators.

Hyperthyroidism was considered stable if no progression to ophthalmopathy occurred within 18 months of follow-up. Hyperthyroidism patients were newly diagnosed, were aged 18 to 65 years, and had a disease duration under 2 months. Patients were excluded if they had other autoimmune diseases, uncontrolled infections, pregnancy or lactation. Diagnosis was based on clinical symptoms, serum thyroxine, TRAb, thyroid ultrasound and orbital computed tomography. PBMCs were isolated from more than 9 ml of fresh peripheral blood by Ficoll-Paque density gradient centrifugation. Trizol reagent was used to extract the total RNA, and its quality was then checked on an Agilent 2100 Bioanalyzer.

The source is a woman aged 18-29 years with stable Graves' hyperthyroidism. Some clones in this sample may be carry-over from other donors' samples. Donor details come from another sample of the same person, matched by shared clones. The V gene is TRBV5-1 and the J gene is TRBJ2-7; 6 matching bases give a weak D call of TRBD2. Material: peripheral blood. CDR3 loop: CASSSEGLGLYEQYF. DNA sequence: TGCGCCAGCAGCTCCGAGGGACTGGGCTTGTACGAGCAGTACTTC.